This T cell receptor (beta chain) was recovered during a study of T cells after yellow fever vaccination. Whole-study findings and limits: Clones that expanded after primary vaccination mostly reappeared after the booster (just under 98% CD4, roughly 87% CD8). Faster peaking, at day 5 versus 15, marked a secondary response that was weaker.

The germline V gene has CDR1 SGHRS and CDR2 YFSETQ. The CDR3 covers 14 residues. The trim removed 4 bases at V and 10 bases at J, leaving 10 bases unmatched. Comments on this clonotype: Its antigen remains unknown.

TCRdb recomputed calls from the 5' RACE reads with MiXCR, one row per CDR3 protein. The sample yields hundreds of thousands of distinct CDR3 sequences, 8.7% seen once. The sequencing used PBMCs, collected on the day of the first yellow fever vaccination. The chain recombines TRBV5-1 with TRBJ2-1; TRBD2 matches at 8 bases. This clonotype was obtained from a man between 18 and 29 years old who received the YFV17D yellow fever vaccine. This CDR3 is CASSPGGTNAEQFF. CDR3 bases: TGCGCCAGCAGCCCGGGAGGGACTAATGCCGAGCAGTTCTTC.